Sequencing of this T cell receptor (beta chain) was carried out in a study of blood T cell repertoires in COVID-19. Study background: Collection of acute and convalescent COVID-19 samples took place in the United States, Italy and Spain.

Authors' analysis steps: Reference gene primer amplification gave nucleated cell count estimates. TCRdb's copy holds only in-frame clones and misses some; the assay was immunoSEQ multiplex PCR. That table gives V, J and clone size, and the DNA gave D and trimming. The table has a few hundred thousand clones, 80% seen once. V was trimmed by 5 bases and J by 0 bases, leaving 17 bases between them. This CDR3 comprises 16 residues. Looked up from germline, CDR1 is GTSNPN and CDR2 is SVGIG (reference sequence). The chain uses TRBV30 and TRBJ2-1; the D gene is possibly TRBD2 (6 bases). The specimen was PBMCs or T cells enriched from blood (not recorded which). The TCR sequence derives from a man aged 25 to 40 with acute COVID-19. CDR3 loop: CAWGGGKLSSYNEQFF. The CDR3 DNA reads TGTGCCTGGGGCGGAGGGAAATTGAGCTCCTACAATGAGCAGTTCTTC.